A selection of T cell receptor beta chains follows, all from one sample in a study of cytomegalovirus exposure and HLA in healthy donors. The repertoire was sequenced with immunoSEQ multiplex PCR; TCRdb's copy has only in-frame clones and lacks some. This table holds over 75,000 clones, over 75% found once. What was sequenced was PBMCs. The source of these receptors is a man in his forties or fifties in good health and CMV-seropositive. CDR3s leave out the opening cysteine and the closing phenylalanine or tryptophan. The order of the fields is V gene, CDR3 protein.

v_gene: TRBV27; CDR3aa: ASSLSIGAPLH
v_gene: TRBV7-3; CDR3aa: ASSPSGGSNEKLF
v_gene: TRBV25-1; CDR3aa: ASRGYEQY
v_gene: TRBV7-3; CDR3aa: ASSLGGGAFTDTQY
v_gene: TRBV7-6; CDR3aa: ASSRRPGTGDPNEQY
v_gene: TRBV5-6; CDR3aa: ASSLTGAKNIQY
v_gene: TRBV9; CDR3aa: ASSEDRRDRGFAYNSPLH
v_gene: TRBV30; CDR3aa: AWDRGKDTGELF
v_gene: TRBV9; CDR3aa: ASSRRTGDHEQY
v_gene: TRBV5-5; CDR3aa: ASSLGLAAVSGEQY
v_gene: TRBV2; CDR3aa: ASSEGGGNNYGYT
v_gene: TRBV28; CDR3aa: ASSLSRTGDYEQY
v_gene: TRBV6-1; CDR3aa: ASKDERSGEKLF
v_gene: TRBV7-2; CDR3aa: ASSSGGPTYNEQF
v_gene: TRBV6-5; CDR3aa: ASSYSTGNEKLF
v_gene: TRBV29-1; CDR3aa: SVGQGQNTEAF
v_gene: TRBV9; CDR3aa: ASSVGEAGGAFLQF
v_gene: TRBV6-5; CDR3aa: ASRERSNIQY
v_gene: TRBV7-9; CDR3aa: ASSPTENNEKLF
v_gene: TRBV25-1; CDR3aa: ASSESTVLGQPQH
v_gene: TRBV9; CDR3aa: ASSPRPGTDTQY
v_gene: TRBV27; CDR3aa: ASSFGGQGVSYEQY
v_gene: TRBV14; CDR3aa: ASSPLGEKLF
v_gene: TRBV27; CDR3aa: ASNADGLGIYGYT
v_gene: TRBV2; CDR3aa: ASTSHEQY
v_gene: TRBV7-2; CDR3aa: ASSLSSTGRNTEAF
v_gene: TRBV30; CDR3aa: AWNLGYRNNEQF
v_gene: TRBV2; CDR3aa: ASTGQGDSPLH
v_gene: TRBV2; CDR3aa: ASSDRGGQETQY
v_gene: TRBV28; CDR3aa: ASSSSGDTDTQY
v_gene: TRBV7-2; CDR3aa: ASSLGTSGGATDTQY
v_gene: TRBV25-1; CDR3aa: ASSELGAGYP
v_gene: TRBV6-1; CDR3aa: AMGQGSYGYT
v_gene: TRBV6-5; CDR3aa: ASSYSGRGSYEQY
v_gene: TRBV7-8; CDR3aa: ASSLSLTRGVSYNEQF
v_gene: TRBV6-5; CDR3aa: ASSYAGGTDTQY